This T cell receptor (beta chain) emerged from a study of tumor T cells in aggressive B-cell lymphoma. The germline gives CDR1 LNHDA, CDR2 SQIVND (reference sequence). The ends were cut back, 4 bases at V and 5 bases at J, with 12 bases in the middle. The CDR3 totals 14 residues. This table comes from immunoSEQ multiplex PCR, and its TCRdb copy is limited to in-frame clones, with some not included. The sample yields approximately 5,300 clones, about 88% seen once. The chain links TRBV19 to TRBJ1-5, with a possible D match to TRBD1 (5 bases). The specimen sequenced was tumor tissue. This sequence originates from an adult with diffuse large B cell lymphoma. The CDR3: CASSNPGLYQPQHF. CDR3 nucleotide sequence: TGTGCCAGTAGTAACCCGGGACTCTATCAGCCCCAGCATTTT.